Below are 31 T cell receptor beta chains sequenced from a single sample in a study of T-cell reconstitution after alpha-beta-depleted transplantation in children. As it was prepared, the TCRbeta library received unique molecular identifiers. In TCRdb, the PCR reads were re-called with MiXCR into one record per CDR3 protein. The sample consists of approximately 110,000 distinct CDR3 sequences, about 21% of them appearing once. Sample: PBMCs, mostly from graft donor cells, taken 180 days after TCRalphabeta/CD19-depleted stem cell transplant. These receptors were taken from a male patient between 2 and 9 years old who had a stem cell transplant for chronic granulomatous disease, so the T cells may come from the graft donor.

This clonotype was observed a handful of times. The J gene is TRBJ1-4, the V gene TRBV20-1; perhaps TRBD1 as D (5 bases). Germline assignment: CDR1 DFQATT and CDR2 SNEGSKA (reference sequence). V gave up 1 base and J gave up 3 bases, with 9 bases separating them. The CDR3 extends over 14 amino acids. In nucleotides, the CDR3 is TGCAGTGCTAGAGGAGGAGGGGCTAATGAAAAACTGTTTTTT. Its translation: CSARGGGANEKLFF.

This rearrangement joins TRBV10-3 to TRBJ2-5, with D maybe TRBD2 (5 bases). Deletions cut 3 bases from V and 0 bases from J, with 11 bases between. The CDR3 is 15 residues long. Germline loops: CDR1 ENHRY, CDR2 SYGVKD. The chain's CDR3 is CAISDRGADQETQYF. The CDR3 DNA follows: TGTGCCATCAGTGATAGAGGAGCGGACCAAGAGACCCAGTACTTC.

This chain joins TRBV20-1 and TRBJ2-3; the D gene could be TRBD1 or TRBD2 (6 bases each). The ends were cut back, 5 bases at V and 7 bases at J, with 19 bases in the middle. Germline lookup yields CDR1 DFQATT and CDR2 SNEGSKA (reference sequence). The CDR3 spans 14 residues. CDR3 nucleotide sequence: TGCAGTGCTGGGCCCCCTGGGGGGCCTAATACGCAGTATTTT. Residues: CSAGPPGGPNTQYF.

This clonotype has a count of ten or more. The chain is built from TRBV7-6 and TRBJ2-3; D is uncertain. The CDR3 extends over 14 amino acids. V was cut by 4 bases and J by 0 bases, with 8 bases left in between. CDR1 and CDR2 (germline): SGHVS, FNYEAQ. In DNA, the CDR3 is TGTGCCAGCAGCTCCCCCGGGAGCACAGATACGCAGTATTTT. Translating gives CASSSPGSTDTQYF.

This clonotype showed up just a few times. The chain employs TRBV20-1 and TRBJ2-7, with 8 bases identical to TRBD2. The CDR3 length is 14 residues. V lost 6 bases to trimming and J lost 0 bases; unmatched junction nucleotides: 7. Germline V gene sequence: CDR1 DFQATT, CDR2 SNEGSKA (reference sequence). The CDR3 loop reads CSAISGTSSYEQYF. The CDR3, as DNA: TGCAGTGCAATTAGCGGGACGAGCTCCTACGAGCAGTACTTC.

This clonotype showed up just a few times. The gene calls are TRBV7-8 and TRBJ2-1; D is undetermined. Germline loops: CDR1 SGHVS, CDR2 FQNEAQ. V lost 5 bases and J lost 8, with 10 bases in between. The CDR3 has 12 amino acids. CDR3 protein: CASSPKLDEQFF. The CDR3 coding sequence is TGTGCCAGCAGCCCCAAGCTCGATGAGCAGTTCTTC.

This clonotype was detected only a few times. This chain links TRBV10-1 with TRBJ2-2; D gene ambiguous. Trimming pared 2 bases from V and 5 bases from J, leaving 9 bases between. This CDR3 spans 14 amino acids. The germline V gene encodes CDR1 WNHNN and CDR2 SYGVQD (reference sequence). The CDR3 region is CASSEAVATGELFF. In DNA, the CDR3 is TGCGCCAGCAGTGAGGCAGTTGCGACCGGGGAGCTGTTTTTT.

This clonotype was detected many times. V is TRBV11-3 and J is TRBJ2-3, with 12 bases that match TRBD2. J lost 0 bases, V lost 2 bases, and 6 bases had no gene match. The CDR3 totals 18 residues. CDR1 and CDR2 from the germline V gene are SGHNT and YENEEA. DNA for the CDR3: TGTGCCAGCAGCTTAAGGCCTAGCGGGGGGGTTAGCACAGATACGCAGTATTTT. Translating gives CASSLRPSGGVSTDTQYF.

In this sample, this clonotype turned up a few times. Here the CDR3 reads CSARTSQTEAFF. The CDR3 DNA reads as TGCAGTGCTAGGACATCCCAAACTGAAGCTTTCTTT. The chain employs TRBV20-1 and TRBJ1-1, with D hard to call. CDR1 is DFQATT, CDR2 SNEGSKA, per germline (reference sequence). CDR3 length: 12 residues. Deletions cut 3 bases from V and 5 bases from J, with 10 bases between.

This clonotype was observed a single time. The rearrangement joins TRBV2 to TRBJ2-7, with D perhaps being TRBD1 or TRBD2 (5 bases each). The germline CDR1 and CDR2 sequences are SNHLY and FYNNEI. The CDR3 sequence is 14 residues long. V shed 10 bases and J shed 3 bases, with 19 bases lying between them. CDR3 DNA: TGTGCCACCTCAAAGGATGGGGACCTCTACGAGCAGTACTTC. It is translated as CATSKDGDLYEQYF.

This clonotype was seen more than once but under ten times. V usage is TRBV7-2 and J usage is TRBJ2-7; D is ambiguous. Trimming pared 0 bases from V and 5 bases from J, leaving 5 bases between. The CDR3 is 12 amino acids. CDR1 and CDR2 (germline): SGHTA, FQGNSA. The CDR3 coding sequence is TGTGCCAGCAGCTTAGCGAGGAACGAGCAGTACTTC. Amino acids: CASSLARNEQYF.

The chain has TRBV28 and TRBJ2-1; 8 bases agree with TRBD1. Trimming at V came to 4 bases and at J to 8 bases, leaving 4 bases not matched to a gene. Germline V gene lookup returns CDR1 MDHEN and CDR2 SYDVKM. The CDR3 length is 13 residues. The chain's CDR3 is CASSSTGVDEQFF. Written as DNA, the CDR3 is TGTGCCAGCAGTTCGACAGGGGTGGATGAGCAGTTCTTC.

The genes are TRBV5-1 and TRBJ2-5; D may be TRBD2 (5 bases). Trimming took 4 bases from V and 5 from J, leaving 18 bases between them. Germline values: CDR1 SGHRS, CDR2 YFSETQ. CDR3 size: 15 residues. The CDR3 DNA is TGCGCCAGCAGCCCATGGACTGACTCTGGCGAGACCCAGTACTTC. It specifies CASSPWTDSGETQYF. Full variable domain (outside the CDR3, taken from reference TRBV5-1 and TRBJ2-5): KAGVTQTPRYLIKTRGQQVTLSCSPISGHRSVSWYQQTPGQGLQFLFEYFSETQRNKGNFPGRFSGRQFSNSRSEMNVSTLELGDSALYLCASSPWTDSGETQYFGPGTRLLVL.

This clonotype occurred once. A much bigger clone sits one base away, suggesting this may be a read error. This chain connects TRBV27 to TRBJ2-7; TRBD1 is a possible D gene (6 bases). The V gene lost 6 bases and the J gene lost 6 bases, with 9 bases spanning the gap. The CDR3 length is 11 residues. The germline V gene has CDR1 MNHEY and CDR2 SMNVEV (reference sequence). This chain's CDR3 is CASRHRVEQYF. CDR3 DNA: TGTGCCAGCAGGCACAGGGTCGAGCAGTACTTC.

The genes are TRBV10-3 and TRBJ1-1; 8 nucleotides match TRBD1. With V trimmed by 10 bases and J by 4 bases, 11 bases remained unmatched. The germline CDR1 and CDR2 sequences are ENHRY and SYGVKD. The CDR3 runs 14 residues. The chain's CDR3 is CATGTDRVSTEAFF. The CDR3 DNA reads TGTGCCACCGGAACGGACAGGGTGAGCACTGAAGCTTTCTTT.

The chain couples TRBV5-1 to TRBJ2-1; unclear D gene. CDR3 length equals 15 residues. V was clipped by 7 bases and J by 0 bases, with 14 bases between them. Looked up from germline, CDR1 is SGHRS and CDR2 is YFSETQ. The CDR3 is CASHEGTSSYNEQFF. The CDR3 nucleotides are TGCGCCAGCCACGAAGGTACAAGCTCCTACAATGAGCAGTTCTTC.

This clonotype occurred many times. The genes are TRBV27 and TRBJ2-7; D is undetermined. V was cut by 3 bases and J by 2 bases, with 11 bases left in between. This CDR3 is built from 14 residues. Germline CDR1 reads MNHEY; CDR2 reads SMNVEV (reference sequence). This CDR3 reads CASSLGTRAYEQYF. CDR3 coding DNA: TGTGCCAGCAGTTTGGGAACACGGGCCTACGAGCAGTACTTC.

This clonotype turned up a few times. The chain uses TRBV6-1 and TRBJ2-7, with D perhaps TRBD1 (6 bases). Germline values: CDR1 MNHNS, CDR2 SASEGT. Trimming took 8 bases from V and 4 from J, leaving 18 bases between them. The CDR3 covers 14 residues. CDR3 sequence reads: CASGPARGKYEQYF. CDR3 DNA: TGTGCCAGCGGGCCCGCCAGGGGCAAGTACGAGCAGTACTTC.

This clonotype appeared a few times. This chain links TRBV12-3 or TRBV12-4 with TRBJ2-7; D may be TRBD1 or TRBD2 (5 bases each). The V end was cut by 3 bases, the J end by 8 bases, with 8 bases between. The CDR3 is made up of 11 amino acids. The CDR3: CASSFEGQQYF. The CDR3 bases are TGTGCCAGCAGTTTTGAGGGACAGCAGTACTTC.

The chain links TRBV7-6 to TRBJ2-7, with 7 bases matching TRBD2. CDR1 and CDR2 (germline): SGHVS, FNYEAQ. This CDR3 has 15 residues. J gave up 1 base and V 3 bases, and 6 bases lay outside the gene matches. The CDR3 is CASSFNGGSSYEQYF. The CDR3 nucleotides read TGTGCCAGCAGCTTTAACGGGGGGAGTTCCTACGAGCAGTACTTC.

The table lists this clonotype with many counts. This chain uses TRBV29-1 with TRBJ2-1, with 11 positions matching TRBD2. From germline, CDR1 is SQVTM and CDR2 ANQGSEA. With V trimmed by 1 base and J by 6 bases, 11 bases remained unmatched. CDR3 length equals 17 residues. The CDR3 DNA is TGCAGCGTTGAAGTGGGTCTCGTAGCGGGAGGGCCCAATGAGCAGTTCTTC. Amino acids: CSVEVGLVAGGPNEQFF.

The chain employs TRBV5-1 and TRBJ2-7; either TRBD1 or TRBD2 may fit D (5 bases each). In germline, CDR1 is SGHRS, CDR2 YFSETQ. The germline V and J ends were trimmed by 2 bases and 3 bases, with 18 bases remaining between them. The CDR3 consists of 16 residues. In DNA, the CDR3 is TGCGCCAGCAGCTTAGGTCTTTTGGGGACGAACTACGAGCAGTACTTC. Its translation is CASSLGLLGTNYEQYF.

The table lists this clonotype with many counts. The chain employs TRBV5-1 and TRBJ2-7; tentatively, D is TRBD2 (6 bases). There are 14 residues in the CDR3. Trimming removed 3 bases at V and 1 base at J, with 11 bases between. CDR1 is SGHRS and CDR2 is YFSETQ in the germline V gene. CDR3 loop: CASSSPGASYEQYF. CDR3 DNA sequence: TGCGCCAGCAGCTCGCCGGGAGCATCCTACGAGCAGTACTTC.

In its sample, this clonotype was seen a few times. The V and J genes are TRBV20-1 and TRBJ2-3, with TRBD1 matching over 9 bases. V shed 2 bases and J 3 bases; nucleotides not matched to a gene: 12. Germline V CDR1 and CDR2: DFQATT, SNEGSKA (reference sequence). This CDR3 is built from 17 residues. CDR3 coding DNA: TGCAGTGCTAGAAGATCCGGGGACAGGGTTTTGACAGATACGCAGTATTTT. Protein sequence: CSARRSGDRVLTDTQYF.

This clonotype was counted between two and nine times. The chain joins TRBV6-5 to TRBJ2-3; D is perhaps TRBD1 or TRBD2 (5 bases each). In germline, CDR1 is MNHEY, CDR2 SVGAGI. Deletions cut 6 bases from V and 2 bases from J, with 18 bases between. The CDR3 is 16 residues long. CDR3 amino acids: CASRSIIGTATDTQYF. CDR3 DNA: TGTGCCAGCAGATCCATCATCGGGACGGCCACAGATACGCAGTATTTT.

The chain combines TRBV15 with TRBJ2-5; D may correspond to TRBD1 or TRBD2 (5 bases each). This CDR3 contains 15 residues. CDR1 LNHNV and CDR2 YYDKDF come from the germline V gene (reference sequence). Trimming cost V 0 bases and J 2 bases, with 10 bases left between them. The CDR3 reads CATSRDGGGQETQYF. CDR3 DNA: TGTGCCACCAGCAGAGATGGTGGGGGACAAGAGACCCAGTACTTC.

This clonotype was counted only a few times. The genes are TRBV7-2 and TRBJ2-3, with 8 bases aligning to TRBD2. The CDR3 loop spans 17 amino acids. After removal of 0 bases from V and 0 bases from J, the junction contained 5 bases not matched to a gene. CDR1 is SGHTA and CDR2 is FQGNSA in the germline V gene. CDR3 sequence reads: CASSLAGSGTSTDTQYF. CDR3 coding DNA: TGTGCCAGCAGCTTAGCGGGTAGCGGGACTAGCACAGATACGCAGTATTTT.

V is TRBV12-3 or TRBV12-4 and J is TRBJ1-5; D ambiguous. This CDR3 is built from 18 residues. The ends were cut back, 3 bases at V and 0 bases at J, with 18 bases in the middle. CDR3 DNA: TGTGCCAGCAGTTTGGTCGGGAAGGCGGTTGATAGCAATCAGCCCCAGCATTTT. This gives the protein CASSLVGKAVDSNQPQHF.

The V gene is TRBV9, the J gene TRBJ2-7, with D tentatively TRBD2 (6 bases). This CDR3 spans 15 amino acids. V was trimmed by 4 bases and J by 5 bases, leaving 19 bases between them. Germline CDR1 SGDLS, CDR2 YYNGEE. The CDR3 reads CASSLYRDGGNEQYF. Written as DNA, the CDR3 is TGTGCCAGCAGCCTCTACCGGGACGGGGGAAACGAGCAGTACTTC.

This clonotype occurred a few times. This chain uses TRBV5-5 with TRBJ2-7; either TRBD1 or TRBD2 may fit D (5 bases each). The germline V and J ends were trimmed by 0 bases and 3 bases, with 13 bases remaining between them. Germline CDR1 reads SGHKS; CDR2 reads YYEKEE (reference sequence). This CDR3 is built from 15 residues. DNA of the CDR3: TGTGCCAGCAGCTTGGTAAGGGACCCAGTCTACGAGCAGTACTTC. It codes for CASSLVRDPVYEQYF.

CDR3 sequence: CASSSGDGVGGYTF. CDR3 bases: TGTGCCAGCAGCTCAGGGGATGGAGTGGGAGGCTACACCTTC. The gene calls are TRBV28 and TRBJ1-2; D is perhaps TRBD1 (6 bases). Trimming stripped 6 bases from V and 8 bases from J, with 19 bases between. Germline CDR1 and CDR2: MDHEN and SYDVKM. This CDR3 contains 14 residues.